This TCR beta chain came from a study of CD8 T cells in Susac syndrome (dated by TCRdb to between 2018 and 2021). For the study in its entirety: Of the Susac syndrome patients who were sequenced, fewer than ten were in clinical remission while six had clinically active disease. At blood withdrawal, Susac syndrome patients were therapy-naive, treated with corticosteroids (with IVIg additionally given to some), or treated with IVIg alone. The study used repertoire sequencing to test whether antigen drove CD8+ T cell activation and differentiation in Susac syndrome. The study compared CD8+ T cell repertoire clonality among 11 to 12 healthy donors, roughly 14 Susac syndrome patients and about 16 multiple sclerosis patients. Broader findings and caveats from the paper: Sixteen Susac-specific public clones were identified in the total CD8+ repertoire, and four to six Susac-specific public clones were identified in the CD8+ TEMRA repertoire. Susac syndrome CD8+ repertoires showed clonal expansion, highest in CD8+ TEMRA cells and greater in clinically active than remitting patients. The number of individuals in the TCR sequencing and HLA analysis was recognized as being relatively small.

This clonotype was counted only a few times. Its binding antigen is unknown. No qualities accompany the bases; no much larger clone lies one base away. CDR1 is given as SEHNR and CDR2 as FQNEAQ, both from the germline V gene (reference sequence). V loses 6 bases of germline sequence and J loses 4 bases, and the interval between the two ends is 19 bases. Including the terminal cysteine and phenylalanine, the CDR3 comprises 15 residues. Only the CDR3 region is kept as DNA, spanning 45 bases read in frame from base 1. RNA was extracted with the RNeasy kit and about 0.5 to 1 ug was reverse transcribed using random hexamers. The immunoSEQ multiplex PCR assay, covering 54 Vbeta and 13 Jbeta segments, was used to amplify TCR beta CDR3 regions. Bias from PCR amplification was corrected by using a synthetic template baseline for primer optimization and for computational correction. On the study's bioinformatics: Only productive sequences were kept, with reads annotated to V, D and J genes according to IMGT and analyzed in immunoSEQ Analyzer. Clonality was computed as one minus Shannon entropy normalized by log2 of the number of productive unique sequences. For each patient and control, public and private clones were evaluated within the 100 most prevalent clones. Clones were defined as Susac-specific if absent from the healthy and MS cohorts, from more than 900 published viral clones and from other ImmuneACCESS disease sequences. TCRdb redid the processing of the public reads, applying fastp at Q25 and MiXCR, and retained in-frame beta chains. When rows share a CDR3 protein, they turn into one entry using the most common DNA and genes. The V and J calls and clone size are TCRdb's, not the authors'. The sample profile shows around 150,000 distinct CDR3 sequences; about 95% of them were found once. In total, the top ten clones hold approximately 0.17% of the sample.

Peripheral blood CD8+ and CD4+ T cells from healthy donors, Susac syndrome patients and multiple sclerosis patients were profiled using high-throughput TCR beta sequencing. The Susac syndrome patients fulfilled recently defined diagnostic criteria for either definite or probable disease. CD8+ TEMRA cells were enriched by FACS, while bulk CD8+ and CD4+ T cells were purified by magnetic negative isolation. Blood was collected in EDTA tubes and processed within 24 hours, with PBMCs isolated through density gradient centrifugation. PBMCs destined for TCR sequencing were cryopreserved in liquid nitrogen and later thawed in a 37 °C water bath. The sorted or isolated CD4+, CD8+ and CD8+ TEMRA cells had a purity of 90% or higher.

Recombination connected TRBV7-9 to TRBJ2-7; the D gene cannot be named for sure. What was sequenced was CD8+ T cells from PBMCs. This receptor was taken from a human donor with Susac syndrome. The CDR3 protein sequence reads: CASSGVSTSGYEQYF. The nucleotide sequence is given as TGTGCCAGCAGTGGGGTGTCGACGAGTGGGTACGAGCAGTACTTC.